Sequencing of this T cell receptor (beta chain) was carried out in a study of shared clonotypes between healthy human individuals. Researchers ran the assay at a deep level. Genomic DNA (from each subset) was split evenly across several immunoSEQ plates. Original methodology: ImmunoSEQ only sent back junction sequences with no quality scores, so filtering was done differently. Assay: immunoSEQ multiplex PCR; the TCRdb copy retains only in-frame clones and omits some. V and J calls and clone size are given by that table; D and trimming were obtained from the DNA. The top ten hold approximately 0.13% of the sample, which has 2 million to 2.5 million clones, almost 96% seen once. Between the trimmed V and J ends, which lost 2 bases and 6 bases, there was a span of 10 bases. CDR1 SGHRS and CDR2 YFSETQ come from the germline V gene. The CDR3 contains 13 residues. As to this clone: The antigen remains undetermined.

Study-wide results and limits: Only blood samples were collected, and tissue repertoires likely differ.

Sequencing input: naive CD4+ T cells sorted from blood. The subset denotes: CD45RA+ positively selected. The source is a man aged 18 to 35 in good health. The chain carries TRBV5-1 and TRBJ2-3; no clear D gene. CDR3 amino acids: CASSFSTVDTQYF. DNA of the CDR3: TGCGCCAGCAGCTTTTCTACGGTGGATACGCAGTATTTT.